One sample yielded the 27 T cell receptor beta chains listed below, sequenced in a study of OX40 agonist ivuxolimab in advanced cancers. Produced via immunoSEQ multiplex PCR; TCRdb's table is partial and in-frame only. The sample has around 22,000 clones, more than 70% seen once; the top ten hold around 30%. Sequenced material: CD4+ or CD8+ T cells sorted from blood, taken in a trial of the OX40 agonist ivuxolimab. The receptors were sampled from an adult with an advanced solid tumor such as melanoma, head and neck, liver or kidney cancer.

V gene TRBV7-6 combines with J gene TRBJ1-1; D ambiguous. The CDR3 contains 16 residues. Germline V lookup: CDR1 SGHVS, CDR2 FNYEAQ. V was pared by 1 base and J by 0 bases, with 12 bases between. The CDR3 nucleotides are TGTGCCAGCAGCTTAGAACAAGGTAGGATGAACACTGAAGCTTTCTTT. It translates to CASSLEQGRMNTEAFF.

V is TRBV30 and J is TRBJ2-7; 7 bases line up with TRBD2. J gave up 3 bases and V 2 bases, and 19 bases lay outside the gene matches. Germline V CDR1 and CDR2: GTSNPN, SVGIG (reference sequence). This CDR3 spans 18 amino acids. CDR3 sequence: CAWSPSPLARGRLYEQYF. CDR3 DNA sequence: TGTGCCTGGAGTCCAAGTCCTCTAGCGCGGGGGAGGCTCTACGAGCAGTACTTC.

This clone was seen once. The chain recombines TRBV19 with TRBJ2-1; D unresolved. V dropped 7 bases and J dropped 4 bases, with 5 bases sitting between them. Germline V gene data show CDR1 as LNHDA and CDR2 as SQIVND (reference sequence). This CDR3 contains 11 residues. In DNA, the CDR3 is TGTGCCAGTACCTCTTACAATGAGCAGTTCTTC. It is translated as CASTSYNEQFF.

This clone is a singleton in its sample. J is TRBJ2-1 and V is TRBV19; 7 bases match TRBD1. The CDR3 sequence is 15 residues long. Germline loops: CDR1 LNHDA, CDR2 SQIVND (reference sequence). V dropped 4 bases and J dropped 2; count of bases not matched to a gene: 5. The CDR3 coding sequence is TGTGCCAGTAGTAGCTGGACAGGCCCCTACAATGAGCAGTTCTTC. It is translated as CASSSWTGPYNEQFF.

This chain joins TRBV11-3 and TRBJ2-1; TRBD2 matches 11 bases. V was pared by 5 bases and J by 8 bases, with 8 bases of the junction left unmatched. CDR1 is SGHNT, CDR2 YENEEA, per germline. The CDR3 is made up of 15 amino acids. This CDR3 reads CASSPLAGVEHEQFF. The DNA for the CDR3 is TGTGCCAGCAGCCCACTAGCGGGAGTTGAGCATGAGCAGTTCTTC.

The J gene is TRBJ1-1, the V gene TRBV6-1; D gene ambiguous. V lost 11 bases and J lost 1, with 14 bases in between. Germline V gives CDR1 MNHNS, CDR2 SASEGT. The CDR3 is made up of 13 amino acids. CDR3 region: CAGPGRTNTEAFF. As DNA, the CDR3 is TGTGCCGGGCCCGGACGGACGAACACTGAAGCTTTCTTT.

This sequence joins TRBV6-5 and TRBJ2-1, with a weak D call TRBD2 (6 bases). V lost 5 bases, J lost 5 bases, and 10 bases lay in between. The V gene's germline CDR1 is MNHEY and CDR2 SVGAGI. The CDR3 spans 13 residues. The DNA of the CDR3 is TGTGCCAGCAGTAAGTGGACTAACAATGAGCAGTTCTTC. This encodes CASSKWTNNEQFF.

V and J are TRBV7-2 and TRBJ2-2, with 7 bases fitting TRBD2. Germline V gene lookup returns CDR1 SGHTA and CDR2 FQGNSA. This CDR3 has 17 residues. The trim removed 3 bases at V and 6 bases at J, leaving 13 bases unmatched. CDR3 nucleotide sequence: TGTGCCAGCAGCTTCGGGACTAACCGCGTCGGCCCCGGGGAGCTGTTTTTT. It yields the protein CASSFGTNRVGPGELFF.

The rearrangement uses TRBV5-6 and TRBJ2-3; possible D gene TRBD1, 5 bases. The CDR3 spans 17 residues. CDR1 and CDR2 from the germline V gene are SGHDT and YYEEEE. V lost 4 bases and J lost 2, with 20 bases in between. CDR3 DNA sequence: TGTGCCAGCAGCCAACCCCCCACAGGATACAACACAGATACGCAGTATTTT. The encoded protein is CASSQPPTGYNTDTQYF. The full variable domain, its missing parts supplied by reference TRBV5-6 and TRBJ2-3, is DAGVTQSPTHLIKTRGQQVTLRCSPKSGHDTVSWYQQALGQGPQFIFQYYEEEERQRGNFPDRFSGHQFPNYSSELNVNALLLGDSALYLCASSQPPTGYNTDTQYFGPGTRLTVL.

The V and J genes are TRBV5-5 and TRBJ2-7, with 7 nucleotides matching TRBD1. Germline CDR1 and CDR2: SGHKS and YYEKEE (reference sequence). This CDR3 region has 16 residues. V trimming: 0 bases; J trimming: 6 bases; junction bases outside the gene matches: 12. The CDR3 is CASSLAEQGFLGEQYF. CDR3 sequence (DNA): TGTGCCAGCAGCTTGGCCGAACAGGGGTTTTTAGGCGAGCAGTACTTC.

The CDR3 loop is CSVEETGPNTEAFF. CDR3 DNA: TGCAGCGTTGAAGAAACAGGCCCGAACACTGAAGCTTTCTTT. The V gene is TRBV29-1, the J gene TRBJ1-1; possibly TRBD1 for D (5 bases). The V gene's germline CDR1 is SQVTM and CDR2 ANQGSEA. This CDR3 is 14 amino acids long. Trimming left V 0 bases short and J 1 base short, with 9 bases between.

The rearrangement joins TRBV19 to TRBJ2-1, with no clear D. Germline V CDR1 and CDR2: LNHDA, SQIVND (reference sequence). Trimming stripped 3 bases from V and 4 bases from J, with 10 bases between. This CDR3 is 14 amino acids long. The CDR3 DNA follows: TGTGCCAGTAGTATGTACCGAATATACAATGAGCAGTTCTTC. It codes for CASSMYRIYNEQFF.

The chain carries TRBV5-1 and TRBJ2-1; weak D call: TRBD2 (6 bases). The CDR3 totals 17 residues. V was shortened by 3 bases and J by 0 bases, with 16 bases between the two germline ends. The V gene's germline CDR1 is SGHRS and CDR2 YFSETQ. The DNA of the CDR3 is TGCGCCAGCAGCTCGTCCTTAGCGGTAGGCTCCTACAATGAGCAGTTCTTC. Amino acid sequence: CASSSSLAVGSYNEQFF.

The CDR3 sequence is CASSEGSYYEQYF. CDR3 nucleotides: TGTGCCAGCAGCGAGGGGAGCTACTACGAGCAGTACTTC. V and J are TRBV9 and TRBJ2-7, with D possibly being TRBD1 or TRBD2 (5 bases each). CDR3 length equals 13 residues. Between the trimmed V and J ends, which lost 3 bases and 3 bases, there was a span of 10 bases. CDR1 is SGDLS and CDR2 is YYNGEE in the germline V gene.

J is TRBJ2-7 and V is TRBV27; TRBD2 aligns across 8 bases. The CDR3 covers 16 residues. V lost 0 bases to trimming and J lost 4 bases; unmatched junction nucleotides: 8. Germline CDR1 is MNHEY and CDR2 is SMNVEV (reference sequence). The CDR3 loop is CASSLSVGTRHYEQYF. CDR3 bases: TGTGCCAGCAGTTTATCGGTCGGGACTAGACATTACGAGCAGTACTTC.

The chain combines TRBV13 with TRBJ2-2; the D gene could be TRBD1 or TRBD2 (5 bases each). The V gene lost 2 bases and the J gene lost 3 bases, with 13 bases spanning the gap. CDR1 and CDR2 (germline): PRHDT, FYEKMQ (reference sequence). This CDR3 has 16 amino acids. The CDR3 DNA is TGTGCCAGCAGCTTATGGGTTATGGGGGACACCGGGGAGCTGTTTTTT. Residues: CASSLWVMGDTGELFF.

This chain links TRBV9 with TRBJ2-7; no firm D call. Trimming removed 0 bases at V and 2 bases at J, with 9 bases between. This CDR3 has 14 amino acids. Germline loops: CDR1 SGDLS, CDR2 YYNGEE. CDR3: CASSVDPDPYEQYF. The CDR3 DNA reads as TGTGCCAGCAGCGTAGATCCAGACCCCTACGAGCAGTACTTC.

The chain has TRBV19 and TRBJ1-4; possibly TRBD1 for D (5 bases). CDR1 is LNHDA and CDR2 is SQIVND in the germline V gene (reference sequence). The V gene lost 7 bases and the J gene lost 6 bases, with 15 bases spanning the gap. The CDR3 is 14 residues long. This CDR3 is CASISGGVDEKLFF. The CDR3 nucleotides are TGTGCCAGTATCTCGGGGGGAGTTGATGAAAAACTGTTTTTT.

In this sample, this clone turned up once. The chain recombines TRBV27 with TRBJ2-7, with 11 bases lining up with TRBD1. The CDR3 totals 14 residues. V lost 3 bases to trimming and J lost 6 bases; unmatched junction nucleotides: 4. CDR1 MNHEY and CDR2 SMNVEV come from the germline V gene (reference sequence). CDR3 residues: CASSLSGTGGEQYF. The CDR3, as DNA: TGTGCCAGCAGTTTGTCCGGGACAGGGGGCGAGCAGTACTTC.

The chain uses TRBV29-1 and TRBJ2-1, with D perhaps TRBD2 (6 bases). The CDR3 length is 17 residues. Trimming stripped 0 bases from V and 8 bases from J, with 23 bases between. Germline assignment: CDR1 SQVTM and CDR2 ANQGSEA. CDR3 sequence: CSVEDLALAPEVDEQFF. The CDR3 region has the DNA TGCAGCGTTGAAGATCTTGCACTAGCTCCAGAAGTGGATGAGCAGTTCTTC.

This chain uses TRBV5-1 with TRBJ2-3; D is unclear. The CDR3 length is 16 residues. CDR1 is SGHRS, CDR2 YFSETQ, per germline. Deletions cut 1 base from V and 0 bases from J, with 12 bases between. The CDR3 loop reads CASSLSYRASTDTQYF. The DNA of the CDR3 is TGCGCCAGCAGCTTGAGTTATAGGGCTAGCACAGATACGCAGTATTTT.

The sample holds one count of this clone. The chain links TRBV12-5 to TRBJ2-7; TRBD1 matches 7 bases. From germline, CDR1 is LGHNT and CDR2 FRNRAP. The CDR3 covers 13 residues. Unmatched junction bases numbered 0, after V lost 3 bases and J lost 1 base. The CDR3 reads CASGLQGSYEQYF. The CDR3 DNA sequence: TGTGCTAGTGGTTTACAGGGGTCCTACGAGCAGTACTTC.

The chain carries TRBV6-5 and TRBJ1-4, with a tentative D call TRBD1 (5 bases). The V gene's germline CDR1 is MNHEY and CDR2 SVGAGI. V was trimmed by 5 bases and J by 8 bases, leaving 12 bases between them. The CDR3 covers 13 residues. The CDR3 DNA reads TGTGCCAGCAGTGGGGGGATTAGAGAAAAACTGTTTTTT. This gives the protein CASSGGIREKLFF.

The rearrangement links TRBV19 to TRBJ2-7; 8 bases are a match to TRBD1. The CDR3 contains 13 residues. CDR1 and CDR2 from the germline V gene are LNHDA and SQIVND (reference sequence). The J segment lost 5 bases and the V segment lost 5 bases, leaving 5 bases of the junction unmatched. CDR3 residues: CASSWTGTHEQYF. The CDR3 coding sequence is TGTGCCAGTAGTTGGACAGGGACCCACGAGCAGTACTTC.

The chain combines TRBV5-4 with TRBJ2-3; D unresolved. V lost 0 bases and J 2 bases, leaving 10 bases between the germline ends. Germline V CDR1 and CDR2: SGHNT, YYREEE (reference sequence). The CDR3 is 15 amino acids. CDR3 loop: CASSLEASFTDTQYF. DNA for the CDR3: TGTGCCAGCAGCTTGGAGGCTAGTTTCACAGATACGCAGTATTTT.

CDR3 coding DNA: TGCAGTGCGTTAAATGAAAAACTGTTTTTT. Translation: CSALNEKLFF. The chain is built from TRBV20-1 and TRBJ1-4; D unresolved. The CDR3 consists of 10 residues. Germline V gene sequence: CDR1 DFQATT, CDR2 SNEGSKA (reference sequence). Trimming cost V 6 bases and J 5 bases, with 4 bases left between them.

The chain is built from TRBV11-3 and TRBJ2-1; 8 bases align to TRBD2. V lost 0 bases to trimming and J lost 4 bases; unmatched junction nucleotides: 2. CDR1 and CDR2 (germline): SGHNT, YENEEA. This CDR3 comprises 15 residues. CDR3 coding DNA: TGTGCCAGCAGCTTAGAAAGCGGGGGATACAATGAGCAGTTCTTC. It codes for CASSLESGGYNEQFF. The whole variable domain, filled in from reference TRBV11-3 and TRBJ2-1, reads EAGVVQSPRYKIIEKKQPVAFWCNPISGHNTLYWYLQNLGQGPELLIRYENEEAVDDSQLPKDRFSAERLKGVDSTLKIQPAELGDSAVYLCASSLESGGYNEQFFGPGTRLTVL.